Following are 28 T cell receptor beta chains from one sample sequenced in a study of blood T cell repertoires in COVID-19. Clones were sequenced by immunoSEQ multiplex PCR, and TCRdb holds only the in-frame ones, with some missing. Seen here are around 130,000 clones, 85% observed once, and the top ten hold 3.9%. The specimen was peripheral blood. Source of these receptors: a man between 60 and 70 years old with acute or convalescent COVID-19.

The chain combines TRBV7-3 with TRBJ1-1; no firm D call. Germline lookup yields CDR1 SGHTA and CDR2 FQGTGA. Trimming removed 1 base at V and 8 bases at J, with 11 bases between. CDR3 length equals 13 residues. CDR3 bases: TGTGCCAGCAGCTTAAGTGGAGGGCTGGAAGCTTTCTTT. It translates to CASSLSGGLEAFF.

The chain uses TRBV5-5 and TRBJ2-5, with a weak D call TRBD1 (5 bases). The CDR3 extends over 13 amino acids. CDR1 SGHKS and CDR2 YYEKEE come from the germline V gene (reference sequence). V gave up 6 bases and J gave up 4 bases, with 13 bases separating them. Here the CDR3 DNA reads TGTGCCAGCATCCCGGACATACTAGAGACCCAGTACTTC. This codes for CASIPDILETQYF.

This clone was observed once. The V call is TRBV7-2, the J call TRBJ2-7; TRBD2 agrees at 12 bases. Germline V lookup: CDR1 SGHTA, CDR2 FQGNSA. Trimming cost V 3 bases and J 4 bases; bases outside gene matches: 4. This CDR3 has 15 residues. The CDR3 coding sequence is TGTGCCAGCAGCTTGGCTAGCGGGAGGGAATACGAGCAGTACTTC. This translates into CASSLASGREYEQYF.

This sequence joins TRBV6-2 or TRBV6-3 and TRBJ2-5; 9 bases fit TRBD1. V shed 5 bases and J 7 bases; nucleotides not matched to a gene: 5. CDR3 length: 13 amino acids. CDR1 and CDR2 from the germline V gene are MNHEY and SVGEGT. The DNA of the CDR3 is TGTGCCAGCAGTCCACAGGGGGCAGGGACCCAGTACTTC. Protein product: CASSPQGAGTQYF.

At least ten counts were recorded for this clone. CDR3 in DNA: TGTGCCAGCAGCGTAGGACAGGGGACCTACGAGCAGTACTTC. Its protein product is CASSVGQGTYEQYF. V gene TRBV9 combines with J gene TRBJ2-7, with 8 bases lining up with TRBD1. Germline V CDR1 and CDR2: SGDLS, YYNGEE. The CDR3 contains 14 residues. Trimming at V came to 0 bases and at J to 2 bases, leaving 1 base not matched to a gene.

This chain connects TRBV5-8 to TRBJ2-2; D is undetermined. CDR1 is SGHTS, CDR2 YDEGEE, per germline. This CDR3 is 14 amino acids long. The V gene lost 4 bases and the J gene lost 2 bases, with 9 bases spanning the gap. CDR3 nucleotide sequence: TGTGCCAGCAGCCCCGACTCCAACACCGGGGAGCTGTTTTTT. It codes for CASSPDSNTGELFF.

J is TRBJ2-5 and V is TRBV4-3, with 9 bases matching TRBD1. V lost 5 bases and J lost 9; bases outside the gene matches: 16. The CDR3 loop spans 16 amino acids. The germline V gene has CDR1 LGHNA and CDR2 YSLEER. The CDR3 spells CASSSRWGQGTESQYF. The CDR3 DNA sequence: TGCGCCAGCAGCTCCCGATGGGGACAGGGAACGGAGTCCCAGTACTTC.

This clone was detected once. This sequence joins TRBV5-6 and TRBJ1-2; D remains unclear. CDR3 length equals 13 residues. CDR1 is SGHDT, CDR2 YYEEEE, per germline. The V end was cut by 1 base, the J end by 2 bases, with 6 bases between. The chain's CDR3 is CASSLNSNYGYTF. The CDR3 nucleotides are TGTGCCAGCAGCTTGAACAGCAACTATGGCTACACCTTC.

The V call is TRBV28, the J call TRBJ2-7; 10 positions match TRBD2. In germline, CDR1 is MDHEN, CDR2 SYDVKM. This CDR3 region has 14 residues. With 5 bases clipped from V and 3 bases from J, the junction kept 4 bases outside the gene matches. The CDR3 DNA is TGTGCCAGCAGTCCCGCTAGCGGGAGCTACGAGCAGTACTTC. It is translated as CASSPASGSYEQYF.

V and J are TRBV20-1 and TRBJ1-1, with no clear D. V dropped 3 bases and J dropped 10 bases, with 12 bases sitting between them. The germline V gene has CDR1 DFQATT and CDR2 SNEGSKA (reference sequence). This CDR3 is built from 11 residues. CDR3 nucleotides: TGCAGTGCTAGTCCTTTCGTCGGAGCTTTCTTT. It specifies CSASPFVGAFF.

This clone occurred a few times. The chain uses TRBV24-1 and TRBJ2-7; TRBD2 matches at 16 bases. Germline CDR1 KGHDR, CDR2 SFDVKD. This CDR3 comprises 16 residues. The ends lost 6 bases at V and 6 bases at J; junction bases unmatched: 7. The chain's CDR3 is CATSRGLAGGPGEQYF. The DNA of the CDR3 is TGTGCCACCAGTCGGGGACTAGCGGGAGGGCCCGGCGAGCAGTACTTC.

V is TRBV14 and J is TRBJ2-5; 7 bases map to TRBD1. Unmatched junction bases numbered 2, after V lost 4 bases and J lost 0 bases. Germline assignment: CDR1 SGHDN and CDR2 FVKESK. The CDR3 totals 14 residues. The CDR3: CASSPGQNQETQYF. The DNA for the CDR3 is TGTGCCAGCAGCCCGGGACAGAACCAAGAGACCCAGTACTTC.

CDR3 DNA: TGTGCCAGCAGCTCCCGGGATCGAGAAAACACCATATATTTT. It codes for CASSSRDRENTIYF. The chain recombines TRBV5-6 with TRBJ1-3; no clear D. Looked up from germline, CDR1 is SGHDT and CDR2 is YYEEEE. CDR3 size: 14 residues. V lost 3 bases and J lost 6, with 13 bases in between.

The chain links TRBV14 to TRBJ2-1; 8 nucleotides line up with TRBD2. This CDR3 spans 15 amino acids. The junction had 7 bases not matched to a gene; V was cut back by 3 bases and J by 6 bases. From germline, CDR1 is SGHDN and CDR2 FVKESK. CDR3 nucleotide sequence: TGTGCCAGCAGCCAGGGACTAGTAGGTGCCAATGAGCAGTTCTTC. Its translation: CASSQGLVGANEQFF.

The rearrangement links TRBV11-2 to TRBJ2-2; no definite D call. The CDR3 spans 16 residues. Germline V gene sequence: CDR1 SGHAT, CDR2 FQNNGV. Between the trimmed V and J ends, which lost 6 bases and 2 bases, there was a span of 16 bases. CDR3 residues: CASSWVVDTNTGELFF. The CDR3 DNA reads TGTGCCAGCAGTTGGGTCGTAGACACAAACACCGGGGAGCTGTTTTTT.

The gene calls are TRBV28 and TRBJ2-3; D ambiguous. Germline V gene lookup returns CDR1 MDHEN and CDR2 SYDVKM. This CDR3 region has 16 residues. Trimming took 1 base from V and 0 from J, leaving 11 bases between them. CDR3 sequence: CASSLSRPASTDTQYF. The CDR3 nucleotides are TGTGCCAGCAGTTTATCGCGGCCTGCTAGCACAGATACGCAGTATTTT.

The gene calls are TRBV4-1 and TRBJ2-6; D may be TRBD1 (6 bases). This CDR3 comprises 16 residues. V lost 1 base, J lost 4 bases, and 11 bases lay in between. Germline CDR1 is MGHRA and CDR2 is YSYEKL. The CDR3 loop reads CASSQATGTGANVLTF. CDR3 DNA sequence: TGCGCCAGCAGCCAAGCCACAGGGACCGGGGCCAACGTCCTGACTTTC.

This clone is a singleton in its sample. This chain uses TRBV6-2 or TRBV6-3 with TRBJ2-1; 12 positions match TRBD2. The CDR3 spans 17 residues. V lost 5 bases to trimming and J lost 0 bases; unmatched junction nucleotides: 5. Germline CDR1 and CDR2: MNHEY and SVGEGT. The CDR3 nucleotides read TGTGCCAGCAGTCTCTTGACTAGCGGGAGCTCCTACAATGAGCAGTTCTTC. Its protein product is CASSLLTSGSSYNEQFF.

The gene calls are TRBV5-1 and TRBJ2-3; D is ambiguous. This CDR3 region has 14 residues. V gave up 1 base and J gave up 4 bases, with 10 bases separating them. Germline CDR1 and CDR2: SGHRS and YFSETQ. The CDR3 nucleotides read TGCGCCAGCAGCTTGACTCTTCTAGCAGATACGCAGTATTTT. This encodes CASSLTLLADTQYF. Full variable domain (missing parts from reference TRBV5-1 and TRBJ2-3): KAGVTQTPRYLIKTRGQQVTLSCSPISGHRSVSWYQQTPGQGLQFLFEYFSETQRNKGNFPGRFSGRQFSNSRSEMNVSTLELGDSALYLCASSLTLLADTQYFGPGTRLTVL.

The V gene is TRBV29-1, the J gene TRBJ2-7; TRBD1 might be the D (6 bases). V lost 7 bases to trimming and J lost 6 bases, with 19 bases between them. This CDR3 is 13 amino acids long. In germline, CDR1 is SQVTM, CDR2 ANQGSEA. The CDR3 sequence: CSGLGVGQSEQYF. The CDR3, as DNA: TGCAGCGGTCTTGGGGTCGGACAGAGCGAGCAGTACTTC.

The V gene is TRBV7-3, the J gene TRBJ2-1, with 8 bases matching TRBD2. Unmatched junction bases numbered 13, after V lost 1 base and J lost 8 bases. The CDR3 is 17 residues long. Germline values: CDR1 SGHTA, CDR2 FQGTGA. The chain's CDR3 is CASSLMGAGLGSDEQFF. In DNA form, the CDR3 reads TGTGCCAGCAGCTTAATGGGGGCGGGACTAGGGAGTGATGAGCAGTTCTTC.

This rearrangement joins TRBV29-1 to TRBJ2-3; D is perhaps TRBD2 (7 bases). CDR3 size: 15 residues. Germline values: CDR1 SQVTM, CDR2 ANQGSEA. Trimming removed 6 bases at V and 1 base at J, with 17 bases between. The CDR3, as DNA: TGCAGCGTCTACGGGGGGCGTCGGGGCACAGATACGCAGTATTTT. Translation: CSVYGGRRGTDTQYF.

This rearrangement joins TRBV6-5 to TRBJ2-1, with a weak D call TRBD2 (5 bases). Germline CDR1 reads MNHEY; CDR2 reads SVGAGI. The CDR3 totals 13 residues. V dropped 5 bases and J dropped 3 bases, with 8 bases sitting between them. Here the CDR3 reads CASSPGDYNEQFF. DNA of the CDR3: TGTGCCAGCAGTCCCGGGGACTACAATGAGCAGTTCTTC.

This rearrangement joins TRBV19 to TRBJ2-7; 12 positions match TRBD2. Germline CDR1 and CDR2: LNHDA and SQIVND (reference sequence). V shed 5 bases and J 3 bases; nucleotides not matched to a gene: 8. The CDR3 runs 16 residues. The CDR3 is CASSSREGLAGYEQYF. CDR3 bases: TGTGCCAGTAGTTCCCGTGAGGGACTAGCGGGCTACGAGCAGTACTTC.

V usage is TRBV19 and J usage is TRBJ2-1; maybe TRBD2 (6 bases). The V and J ends lost 7 bases and 5 bases respectively, with 30 bases between them. This CDR3 has 19 amino acids. The V gene's germline CDR1 is LNHDA and CDR2 SQIVND (reference sequence). The CDR3 here is CASKRNLAGGPGDHNEQFF. The CDR3 region has the DNA TGTGCCAGTAAGCGGAACCTAGCTGGAGGGCCCGGGGACCACAATGAGCAGTTCTTC.

The chain employs TRBV5-6 and TRBJ1-4; D might be TRBD1 (5 bases). The CDR3 covers 15 residues. With 4 bases removed from V and 4 bases from J, the gap between germline ends came to 14 bases. Germline V gene sequence: CDR1 SGHDT, CDR2 YYEEEE. The CDR3 reads CASSRPGRDNEKLFF. CDR3 DNA: TGTGCCAGCAGCCGTCCGGGGCGGGATAATGAAAAACTGTTTTTT.

The chain combines TRBV5-6 with TRBJ2-2; weak D call: TRBD2 (5 bases). The ends were cut back, 1 base at V and 6 bases at J, with 13 bases in the middle. The germline CDR1 and CDR2 sequences are SGHDT and YYEEEE. The CDR3 has 15 residues. DNA for the CDR3: TGTGCCAGCAGCTTGTCGGGGTACGGGGCCGGGGAGCTGTTTTTT. It specifies CASSLSGYGAGELFF.

This chain joins TRBV11-2 and TRBJ2-3; D is ambiguous. Looked up from germline, CDR1 is SGHAT and CDR2 is FQNNGV. V shed 1 base and J shed 2 bases, with 7 bases lying between them. The CDR3 extends over 14 amino acids. This CDR3 is CASSLGQITDTQYF. The CDR3 bases are TGTGCCAGCAGCTTAGGGCAGATCACAGATACGCAGTATTTT.